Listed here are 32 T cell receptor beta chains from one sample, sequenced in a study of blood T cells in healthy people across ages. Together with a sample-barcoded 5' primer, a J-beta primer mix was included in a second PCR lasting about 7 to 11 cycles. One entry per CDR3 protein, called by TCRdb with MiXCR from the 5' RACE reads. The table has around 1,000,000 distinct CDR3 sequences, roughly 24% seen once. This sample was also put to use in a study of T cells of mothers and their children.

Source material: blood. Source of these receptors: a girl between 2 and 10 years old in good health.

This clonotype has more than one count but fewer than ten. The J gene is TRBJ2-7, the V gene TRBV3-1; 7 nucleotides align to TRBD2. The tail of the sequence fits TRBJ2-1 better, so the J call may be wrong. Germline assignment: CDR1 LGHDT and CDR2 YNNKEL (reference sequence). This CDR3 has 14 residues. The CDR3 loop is CASRARLGGGEQFF. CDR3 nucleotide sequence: TGTGCCAGCAGGGCTAGACTTGGGGGGGGTGAGCAGTTCTTC.

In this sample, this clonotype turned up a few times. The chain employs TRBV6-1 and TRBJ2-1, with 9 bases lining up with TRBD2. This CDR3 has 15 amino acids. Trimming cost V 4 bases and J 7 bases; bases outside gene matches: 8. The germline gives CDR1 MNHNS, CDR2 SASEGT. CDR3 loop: CASSVAGAEGNEQFF. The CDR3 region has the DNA TGTGCCAGCAGTGTAGCGGGGGCAGAAGGAAATGAGCAGTTCTTC.

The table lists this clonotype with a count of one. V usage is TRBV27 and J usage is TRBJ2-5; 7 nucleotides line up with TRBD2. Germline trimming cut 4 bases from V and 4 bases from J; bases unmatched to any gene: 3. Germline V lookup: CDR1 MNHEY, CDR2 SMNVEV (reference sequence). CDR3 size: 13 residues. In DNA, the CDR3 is TGTGCCAGCAGTTGGGAGGGGTCAGAGACCCAGTACTTC. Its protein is CASSWEGSETQYF.

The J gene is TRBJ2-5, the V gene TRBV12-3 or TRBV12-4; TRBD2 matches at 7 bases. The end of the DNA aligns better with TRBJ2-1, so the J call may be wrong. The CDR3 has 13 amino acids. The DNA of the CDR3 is TGTGCCAGCAGAAGAGGACTAGTTGATGAGCAGTTCTTC. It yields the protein CASRRGLVDEQFF.

The CDR3 reads CSATYGGQPQHF. CDR3 DNA sequence: TGCAGTGCCACCTATGGGGGTCAGCCCCAGCATTTT. V usage is TRBV20-1 and J usage is TRBJ1-5, with D tentatively TRBD1 (5 bases). Looked up from germline, CDR1 is DFQATT and CDR2 is SNEGSKA (reference sequence). V lost 6 bases and J 6 bases, leaving 12 bases between the germline ends. This CDR3 comprises 12 residues.

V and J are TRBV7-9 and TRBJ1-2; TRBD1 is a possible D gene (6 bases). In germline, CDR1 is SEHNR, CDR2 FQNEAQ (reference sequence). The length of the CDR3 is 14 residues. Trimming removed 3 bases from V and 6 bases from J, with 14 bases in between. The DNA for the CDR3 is TGTGCCAGCAGCTTCGGGGGGCTTGGGAATGGCTACACCTTC. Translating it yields CASSFGGLGNGYTF.

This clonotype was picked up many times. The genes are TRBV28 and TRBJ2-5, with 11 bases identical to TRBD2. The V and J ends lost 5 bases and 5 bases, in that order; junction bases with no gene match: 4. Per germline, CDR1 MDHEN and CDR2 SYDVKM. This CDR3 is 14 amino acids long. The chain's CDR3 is CASSGTSGGETQYF. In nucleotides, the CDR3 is TGTGCCAGCAGTGGGACTAGCGGAGGGGAGACCCAGTACTTC.

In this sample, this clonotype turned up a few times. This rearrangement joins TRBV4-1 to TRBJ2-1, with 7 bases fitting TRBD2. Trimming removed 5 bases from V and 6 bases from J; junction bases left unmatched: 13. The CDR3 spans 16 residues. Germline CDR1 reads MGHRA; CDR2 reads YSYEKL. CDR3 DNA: TGCGCCAGCAGCAAAAGCGCGGGAGTAGGTATCAATGAGCAGTTCTTC. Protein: CASSKSAGVGINEQFF.

The CDR3 DNA reads TGTGCCAGCAGCTTTCCTGAGAAAATCTACGAGCAGTACTTC. Translated, it gives CASSFPEKIYEQYF. This chain uses TRBV7-9 with TRBJ2-7; D not certain. V dropped 3 bases and J dropped 3 bases, with 12 bases sitting between them. CDR1 is SEHNR and CDR2 is FQNEAQ in the germline V gene (reference sequence). The CDR3 covers 14 residues.

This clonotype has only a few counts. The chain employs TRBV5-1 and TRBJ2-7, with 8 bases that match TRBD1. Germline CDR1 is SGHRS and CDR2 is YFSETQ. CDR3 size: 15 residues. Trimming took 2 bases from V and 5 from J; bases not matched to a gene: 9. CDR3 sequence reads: CASSFGDRRTDEQYF. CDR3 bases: TGCGCCAGCAGCTTTGGGGACAGGAGAACGGACGAGCAGTACTTC.

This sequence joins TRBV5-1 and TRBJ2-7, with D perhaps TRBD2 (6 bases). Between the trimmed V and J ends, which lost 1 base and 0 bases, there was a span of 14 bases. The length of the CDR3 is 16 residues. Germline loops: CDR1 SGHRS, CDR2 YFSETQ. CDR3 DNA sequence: TGCGCCAGCAGCTTGAGTAGCGGTAGCCCCTCCTACGAGCAGTACTTC. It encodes CASSLSSGSPSYEQYF.

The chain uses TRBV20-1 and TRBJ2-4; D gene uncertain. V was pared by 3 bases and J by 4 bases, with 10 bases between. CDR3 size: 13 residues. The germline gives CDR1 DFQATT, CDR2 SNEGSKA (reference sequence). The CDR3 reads CSASQTPKNIQYF. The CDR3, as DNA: TGCAGTGCTAGCCAGACTCCTAAAAACATTCAGTACTTC.

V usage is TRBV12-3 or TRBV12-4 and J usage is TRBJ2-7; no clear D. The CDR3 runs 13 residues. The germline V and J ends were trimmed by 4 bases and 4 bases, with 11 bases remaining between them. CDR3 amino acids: CASSYVTRYEQYF. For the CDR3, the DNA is TGTGCCAGCAGTTACGTCACGCGGTACGAGCAGTACTTC.

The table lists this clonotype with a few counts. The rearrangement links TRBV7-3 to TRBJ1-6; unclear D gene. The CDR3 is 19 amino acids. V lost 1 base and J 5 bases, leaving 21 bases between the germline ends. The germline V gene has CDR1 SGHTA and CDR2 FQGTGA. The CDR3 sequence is CASSLRPITRGSDNSPLHF. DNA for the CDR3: TGTGCCAGCAGCTTAAGGCCCATAACGCGAGGGTCGGATAATTCACCCCTCCACTTT. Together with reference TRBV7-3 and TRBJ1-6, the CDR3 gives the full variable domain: GAGVSQTPSNKVTEKGKYVELRCDPISGHTALYWYRQSLGQGPEFLIYFQGTGAADDSGLPNDRFFAVRPEGSVSTLKIQRTERGDSAVYLCASSLRPITRGSDNSPLHFGNGTRLTVT.

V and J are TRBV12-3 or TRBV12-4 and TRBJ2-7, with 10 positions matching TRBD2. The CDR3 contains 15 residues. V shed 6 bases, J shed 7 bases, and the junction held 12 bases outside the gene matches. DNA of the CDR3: TGTGCCAGCAGCCTTAGCCCTAGCGGGAGTGGTGAGCAGTACTTC. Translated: CASSLSPSGSGEQYF.

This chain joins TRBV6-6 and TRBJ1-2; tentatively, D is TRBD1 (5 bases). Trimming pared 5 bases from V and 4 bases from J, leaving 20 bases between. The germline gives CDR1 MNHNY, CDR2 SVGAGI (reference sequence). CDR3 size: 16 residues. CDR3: CASSKRRSQDSYGYTF. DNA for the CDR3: TGTGCCAGCAGTAAACGGCGCTCCCAAGACAGCTATGGCTACACCTTC.

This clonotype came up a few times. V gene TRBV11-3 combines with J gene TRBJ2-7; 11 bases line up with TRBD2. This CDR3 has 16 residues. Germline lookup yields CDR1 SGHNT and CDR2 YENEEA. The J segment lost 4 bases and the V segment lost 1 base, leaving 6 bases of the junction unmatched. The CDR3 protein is CASSLAPSGRPYEQYF. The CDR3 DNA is TGTGCCAGCAGCTTAGCCCCTAGCGGGAGGCCATACGAGCAGTACTTC.

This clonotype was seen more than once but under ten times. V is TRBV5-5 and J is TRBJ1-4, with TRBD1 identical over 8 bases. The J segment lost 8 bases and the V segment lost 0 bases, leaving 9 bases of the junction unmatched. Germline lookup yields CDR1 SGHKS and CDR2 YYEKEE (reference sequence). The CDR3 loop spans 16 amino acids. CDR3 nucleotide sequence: TGTGCCAGCAGCTTGGATCTCGGACAGGGAAGCGAAAAACTGTTTTTT. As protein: CASSLDLGQGSEKLFF.

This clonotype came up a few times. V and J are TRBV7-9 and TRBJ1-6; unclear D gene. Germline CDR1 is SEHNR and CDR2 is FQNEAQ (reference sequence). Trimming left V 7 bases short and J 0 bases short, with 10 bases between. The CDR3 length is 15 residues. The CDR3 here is CASTLPGSYNSPLHF. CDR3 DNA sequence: TGTGCCAGCACCTTGCCTGGCTCCTATAATTCACCCCTCCACTTT. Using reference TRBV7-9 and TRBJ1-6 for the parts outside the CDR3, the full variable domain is DTGVSQNPRHKITKRGQNVTFRCDPISEHNRLYWYRQTLGQGPEFLTYFQNEAQLEKSRLLSDRFSAERPKGSFSTLEIQRTEQGDSAMYLCASTLPGSYNSPLHFGNGTRLTVT.

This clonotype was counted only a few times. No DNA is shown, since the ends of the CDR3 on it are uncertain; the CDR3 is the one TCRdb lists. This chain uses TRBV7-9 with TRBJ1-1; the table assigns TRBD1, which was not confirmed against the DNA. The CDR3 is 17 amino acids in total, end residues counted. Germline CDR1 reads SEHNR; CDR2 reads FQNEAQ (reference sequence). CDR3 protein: CASSLSLTFGQNTEAFF.

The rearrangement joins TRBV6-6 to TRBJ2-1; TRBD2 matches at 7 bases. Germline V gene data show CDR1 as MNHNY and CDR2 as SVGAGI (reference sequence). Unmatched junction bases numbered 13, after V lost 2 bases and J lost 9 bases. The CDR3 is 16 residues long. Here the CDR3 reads CASSYGGVSARGEQFF. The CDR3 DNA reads TGTGCCAGCAGTTACGGGGGGGTTTCCGCGAGGGGTGAGCAGTTCTTC.

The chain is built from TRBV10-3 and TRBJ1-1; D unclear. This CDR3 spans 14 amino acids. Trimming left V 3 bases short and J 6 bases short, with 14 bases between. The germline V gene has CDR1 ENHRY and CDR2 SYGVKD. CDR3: CAISDPGPAPEAFF. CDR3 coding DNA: TGTGCCATCAGTGACCCGGGCCCGGCCCCTGAAGCTTTCTTT.

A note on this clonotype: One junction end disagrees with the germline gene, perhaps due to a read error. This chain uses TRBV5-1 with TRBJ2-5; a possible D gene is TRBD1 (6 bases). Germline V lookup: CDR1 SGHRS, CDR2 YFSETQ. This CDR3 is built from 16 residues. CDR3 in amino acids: CASSWVSQGIQETQHF. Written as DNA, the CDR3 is TGCGCCAGCAGCTGGGTGTCACAGGGTATACAAGAGACCCAGCACTTC.

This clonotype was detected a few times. CDR3 nucleotide sequence: TGTGCCACCGATAGAGAGAGTCGGGGCGAGCAGTACTTC. Protein sequence: CATDRESRGEQYF. V usage is TRBV28 and J usage is TRBJ2-7; perhaps TRBD2 as D (5 bases). From germline, CDR1 is MDHEN and CDR2 SYDVKM. The V gene lost 10 bases and the J gene lost 6 bases, with 19 bases spanning the gap. The CDR3 runs to 13 residues.

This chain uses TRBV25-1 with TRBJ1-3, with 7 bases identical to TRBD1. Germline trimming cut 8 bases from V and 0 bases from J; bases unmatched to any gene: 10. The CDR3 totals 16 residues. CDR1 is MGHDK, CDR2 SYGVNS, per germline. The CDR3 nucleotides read TGTGCCAGCGCCTCCAGGGGGGGGCTCTCTGGAAACACCATATATTTT. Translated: CASASRGGLSGNTIYF.

The CDR3 reads CASSPRAGYEQYF. The CDR3 nucleotides are TGCGCCAGCAGCCCAAGAGCGGGGTACGAGCAGTACTTC. J is TRBJ2-7 and V is TRBV5-1; 7 bases fit TRBD2. CDR3 length: 13 residues. CDR1 is SGHRS and CDR2 is YFSETQ in the germline V gene. J lost 4 bases, V lost 4 bases, and 5 bases had no gene match.

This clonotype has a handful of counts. The CDR3 DNA is TGTGCCAGCTCACCGGACAGGGTCGCCGAGCAGTACTTC. Protein product: CASSPDRVAEQYF. The chain employs TRBV18 and TRBJ2-7, with 8 bases matching TRBD1. Germline V gives CDR1 KGHSH, CDR2 LQKENI. CDR3 length equals 13 residues. The ends lost 3 bases at V and 6 bases at J; junction bases unmatched: 4. The full variable domain, rest sourced from reference TRBV18 and TRBJ2-7, is NAGVMQNPRHLVRRRGQEARLRCSPMKGHSHVYWYRQLPEEGLKFMVYLQKENIIDESGMPKERFSAEFPKEGPSILRIQQVVRGDSAAYFCASSPDRVAEQYFGPGTRLTVT.

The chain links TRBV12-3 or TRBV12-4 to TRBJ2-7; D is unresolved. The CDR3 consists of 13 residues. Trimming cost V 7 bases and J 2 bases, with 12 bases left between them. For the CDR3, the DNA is TGTGCCAGCACGATAATGGGCCCCTACGAGCAGTACTTC. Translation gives CASTIMGPYEQYF.

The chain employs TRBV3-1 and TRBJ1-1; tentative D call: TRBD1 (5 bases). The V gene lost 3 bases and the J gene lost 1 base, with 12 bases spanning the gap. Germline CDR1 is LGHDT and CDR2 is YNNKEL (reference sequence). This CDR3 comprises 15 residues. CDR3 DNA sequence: TGTGCCAGCAGCCATCCAGGAAGGGGGAACACTGAAGCTTTCTTT. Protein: CASSHPGRGNTEAFF.

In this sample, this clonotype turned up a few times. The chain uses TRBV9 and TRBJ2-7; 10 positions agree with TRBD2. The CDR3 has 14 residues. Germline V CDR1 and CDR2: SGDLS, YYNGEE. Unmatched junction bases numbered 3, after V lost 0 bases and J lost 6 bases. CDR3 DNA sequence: TGTGCCAGCAGCGTAGAGCGGGAGGGCGGCGAGCAGTACTTC. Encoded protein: CASSVEREGGEQYF.

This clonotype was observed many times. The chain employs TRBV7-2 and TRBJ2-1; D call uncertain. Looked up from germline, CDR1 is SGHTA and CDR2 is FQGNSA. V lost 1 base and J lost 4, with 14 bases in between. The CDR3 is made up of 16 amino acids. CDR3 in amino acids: CASSLVPHTAYNEQFF. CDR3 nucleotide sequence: TGTGCCAGCAGCTTAGTCCCCCACACTGCGTACAATGAGCAGTTCTTC.

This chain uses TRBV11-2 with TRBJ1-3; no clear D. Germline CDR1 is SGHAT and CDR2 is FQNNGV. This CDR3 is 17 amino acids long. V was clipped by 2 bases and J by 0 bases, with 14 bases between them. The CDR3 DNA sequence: TGTGCCAGCAGCTTAAACTATCCCCTCAGCTCTGGAAACACCATATATTTT. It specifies CASSLNYPLSSGNTIYF.